The T cell receptor (beta chain) described here comes from a study of T cells in Graves' hyperthyroidism and ophthalmopathy. The CDR3 length is 11 residues. The trim removed 11 bases at V and 5 bases at J, leaving 6 bases unmatched. Germline CDR1 SEHNR, CDR2 FQNEAQ (reference sequence). The study, taken as a whole, reports: Most thyroid clonotypes that were expanded above 0.001 also turned up in blood.

RNA transcripts were the template for amplifying TCR beta CDR3 regions. The HTBI primer set served for first-round RT-PCR of the TCR CDR3. TCRdb ran MiXCR on the multiplex PCR reads and lists one entry per CDR3 protein. The sample has 400,000 to 550,000 distinct CDR3 sequences, roughly 14% seen once. No ophthalmopathy progression within 18 months constituted stable Graves' hyperthyroidism. The source of the PBMCs was 9.5 to 10 ml of fresh peripheral blood. This clonotype showed up many times. The antigen is undetermined. Input material: blood. V usage is TRBV7-9 and J usage is TRBJ2-7, with TRBD2 matching 7 bases. The source is a woman aged 18-29 years with Graves' hyperthyroidism. The CDR3 sequence: CAGTRGDEQYF. The CDR3 DNA is TGTGCCGGCACCCGGGGGGACGAGCAGTACTTC.